This T cell receptor beta chain was captured by sequencing in a study of OX40 agonist ivuxolimab in advanced cancers. A note on this clone: Other DNA variants within this sample encode the same CDR3.

Sequencing was performed with immunoSEQ multiplex PCR; in TCRdb, only in-frame clones are kept and a portion is missing. The sample records about 13,000 clones, under 70% being singletons. Germline CDR1 SGHTA, CDR2 FQGNSA. V shed 4 bases and J 11 bases; nucleotides not matched to a gene: 9. CDR3 length: 15 amino acids. The sample in question was CD4+ or CD8+ T cells sorted from blood, obtained in a trial of the OX40 agonist ivuxolimab. The J gene is TRBJ2-7, the V gene TRBV7-2; TRBD2 agrees at 15 bases. The sequence derives from an adult with an advanced solid tumor such as melanoma, head and neck, liver or kidney cancer. For the CDR3, the DNA is TGTGCCAGCAGCTCCAGGGGACTAGCGGGAGGCGAAGAGTACTTC. Translating it yields CASSSRGLAGGEEYF.